Sequencing of this T cell receptor beta chain was carried out in a study of blood T cell repertoires in COVID-19. This clone was detected a few times. The CDR3 totals 15 residues. Germline loops: CDR1 LNHDA, CDR2 SQIVND (reference sequence). The V end lost 3 bases, the J end lost 0 bases, and 6 bases lay between the germline ends. In the original workflow: Scientists estimated how many nucleated cells there were by amplifying reference gene primers. The method was immunoSEQ multiplex PCR; TCRdb's version includes in-frame clones alone and lacks a portion of them. That table supplies the V and J calls and clone size; D and trimming were determined from the DNA. The sample yields hundreds of thousands of clones, roughly 80% seen once. Participants were aged roughly 18 to 89 years from roughly 25 US areas. All exposed participants met a person with COVID-19 within 2 weeks before entering the study.

This sequence joins TRBV19 and TRBJ2-6; D possibly corresponds to TRBD2 (5 bases). Sequenced: PBMCs or T cells enriched from blood (not recorded which). The receptor comes from a man aged 35 to 55 who had been exposed to COVID-19. In DNA, the CDR3 is TGTGCCAGTAGTATCGGAGGCTCTGGGGCCAACGTCCTGACTTTC. This encodes CASSIGGSGANVLTF.